This T cell receptor beta chain was sequenced in a study of T cell changes during pregnancy in multiple sclerosis. The table came from immunoSEQ multiplex PCR; TCRdb's copy has only in-frame clones and leaves some out. The sample carries about 60,000 clones, under 95% recorded once. This CDR3 has 16 amino acids. Germline V gene data show CDR1 as SGHTA and CDR2 as FQGNSA. The junction had 2 bases not matched to a gene; V was cut back by 1 base and J by 0 bases. This receptor was taken from a female donor with multiple sclerosis, enrolled in a pregnancy study. Here the sequenced sample was CD4+ T cells from peripheral blood mononuclear cells, taken in the second trimester of pregnancy. The V gene is TRBV7-2, the J gene TRBJ2-3; 9 nucleotides align to TRBD2. The CDR3 DNA reads TGTGCCAGCAGCTTAGGACTAGCGGCTAGCACAGATACGCAGTATTTT. Translation: CASSLGLAASTDTQYF.